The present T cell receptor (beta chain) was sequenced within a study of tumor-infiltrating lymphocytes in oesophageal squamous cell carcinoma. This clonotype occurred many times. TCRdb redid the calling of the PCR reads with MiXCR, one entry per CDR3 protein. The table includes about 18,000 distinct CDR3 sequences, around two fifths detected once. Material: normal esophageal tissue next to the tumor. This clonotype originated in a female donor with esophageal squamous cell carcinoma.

The CDR3 coding sequence is TGTGCCAGTAGTATAGGACAGGGGGCTTTTGTTGAGCAGTTCTTC. Its protein product is CASSIGQGAFVEQFF. The V gene is TRBV19, the J gene TRBJ2-1; TRBD1 matches at 10 bases. This CDR3 is built from 15 residues. Germline CDR1 reads LNHDA; CDR2 reads SQIVND (reference sequence). Germline trimming cut 1 base from V and 9 bases from J; bases unmatched to any gene: 6.